This T cell receptor beta chain was obtained from a study of blood T cell repertoires in COVID-19. Study-level background: T cells, B-cell-depleted T cells, or PBMCs supplied cDNA or gDNA.

V dropped 0 bases and J dropped 5; count of bases not matched to a gene: 7. This CDR3 is 17 amino acids long. Germline V gene data show CDR1 as SGHRS and CDR2 as YFSETQ. Methods used by the authors: Researchers report that nucleated cell counts were estimated from reference gene primer amplification. The assay was immunoSEQ multiplex PCR, and TCRdb's table has in-frame clones only and misses some. The V and J calls and the clone size are those of that table, but D and trimming were determined from the DNA. The sample contains some 250,000 clones, roughly 86% of which appear only once. This receptor was taken from a woman in her 30s who had recovered from COVID-19. The V and J genes are TRBV5-1 and TRBJ2-1; TRBD2 matches at 11 bases. Sequenced input: peripheral blood. CDR3 nucleotide sequence: TGCGCCAGCAGCTTGGAGGTGGGACTAGCGGTCGACAATGAGCAGTTCTTC. This codes for CASSLEVGLAVDNEQFF.